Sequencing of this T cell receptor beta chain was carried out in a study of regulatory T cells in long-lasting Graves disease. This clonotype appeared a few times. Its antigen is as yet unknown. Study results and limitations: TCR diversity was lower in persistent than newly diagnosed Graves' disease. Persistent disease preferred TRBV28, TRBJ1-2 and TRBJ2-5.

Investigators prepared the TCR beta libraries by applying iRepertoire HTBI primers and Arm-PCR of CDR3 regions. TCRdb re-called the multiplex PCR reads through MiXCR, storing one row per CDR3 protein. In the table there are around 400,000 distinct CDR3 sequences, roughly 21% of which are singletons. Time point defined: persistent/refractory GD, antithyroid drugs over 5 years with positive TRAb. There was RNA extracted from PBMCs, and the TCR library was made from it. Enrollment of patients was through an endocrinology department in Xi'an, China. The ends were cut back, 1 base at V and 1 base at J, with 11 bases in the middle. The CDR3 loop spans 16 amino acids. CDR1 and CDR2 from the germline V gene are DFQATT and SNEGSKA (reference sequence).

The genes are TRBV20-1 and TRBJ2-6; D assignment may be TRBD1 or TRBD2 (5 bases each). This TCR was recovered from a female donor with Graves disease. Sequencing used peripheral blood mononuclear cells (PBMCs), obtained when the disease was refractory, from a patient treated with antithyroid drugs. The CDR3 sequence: CSARGGSGSGANVLTF. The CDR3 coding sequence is TGCAGTGCTAGAGGGGGGTCGGGTTCTGGGGCCAACGTCCTGACTTTC.